This note documents a single T cell receptor (beta chain) sequence. Its antigen is unknown. Unique molecular identifiers (one per individual cDNA molecule) were attached. MiXCR, run by TCRdb on the 5' RACE reads, gives a single entry per CDR3 protein. The sample records over 60,000 distinct CDR3 sequences, about 9.4% being singletons. The data originate from a study of early T cells in non-severe SARS-CoV-2 infection. Across the whole study: The authors sequenced bulk RNA from unsorted whole blood, leaving chains unpaired.

Study results and caveats: Reliance on VDJdb matching favored anti-spike CD8 responses; private and CD4 specificities were missed.

Trimming took 4 bases from V and 7 from J; bases not matched to a gene: 12. The CDR3 runs 17 residues. CDR1 and CDR2 from the germline V gene are LGHNA and YNFKEQ. This TCR came from an adult who was a healthcare worker with PCR-confirmed SARS-CoV-2 infection or an uninfected control (not recorded which). The chain recombines TRBV4-2 with TRBJ1-4, with 10 bases fitting TRBD1. The sample taken for sequencing was whole blood. The CDR3 DNA sequence: TGTGCCAGCAGCCTCAATGCCGACAGGGGGCCTCGTGAAAAACTGTTTTTT. Protein: CASSLNADRGPREKLFF.